A single sample gave rise to the 27 T cell receptor beta chains below, sequenced in a study of blood T cell repertoires in COVID-19. Sequencing was performed with immunoSEQ multiplex PCR; in TCRdb, only in-frame clones are kept and a portion is missing. There are 15,000 to 20,000 clones in the sample; roughly 84% occur only once, and around 8.9% lies in the top ten. Sequenced input: peripheral blood. These receptor sequences come from a middle-aged man with active COVID-19.

The chain joins TRBV7-2 to TRBJ2-5; 8 nucleotides align to TRBD2. V shed 5 bases and J 5 bases; nucleotides not matched to a gene: 7. Germline lookup yields CDR1 SGHTA and CDR2 FQGNSA. This CDR3 comprises 14 residues. The CDR3 DNA sequence: TGTGCCAGCAGCGCGGGACTAGGAAGCGAGACCCAGTACTTC. It codes for CASSAGLGSETQYF.

CDR3 coding DNA: TGCGCCAGCAGCTTGTCAGCGGGAGGGAATGAGCAGTTCTTC. This sequence encodes CASSLSAGGNEQFF. The V and J genes are TRBV5-1 and TRBJ2-1, with 10 bases that match TRBD2. Germline CDR1 reads SGHRS; CDR2 reads YFSETQ. This CDR3 contains 14 residues. The V segment lost 1 base and the J segment 7 bases; nucleotides outside the gene matches: 2.

The chain recombines TRBV6-1 with TRBJ2-7; TRBD2 matches at 9 bases. CDR3 size: 14 residues. Per the germline V gene, CDR1 is MNHNS and CDR2 is SASEGT. The V gene end was trimmed by 2 bases and the J gene end by 7 bases; junction bases not matched to a gene: 6. For the CDR3, the DNA is TGTGCCAGCAGTGAATTGGGACTAGCTTTTGAGCAGTACTTC. Translation: CASSELGLAFEQYF.

This clone was observed once. J is TRBJ1-2 and V is TRBV29-1, with TRBD1 matching over 7 bases. The CDR3 has 13 residues. V lost 7 bases, J lost 4 bases, and 9 bases stayed unmatched. Looked up from germline, CDR1 is SQVTM and CDR2 is ANQGSEA. The chain's CDR3 is CSAHGGTAYGYTF. CDR3 nucleotide sequence: TGCAGCGCCCATGGAGGGACAGCCTATGGCTACACCTTC.

The CDR3 protein is CAISDPGWHYEQYF. The DNA for the CDR3 is TGTGCCATCAGTGACCCTGGCTGGCACTACGAGCAGTACTTC. V and J are TRBV10-3 and TRBJ2-7; D not certain. With 3 bases removed from V and 3 bases from J, the gap between germline ends came to 12 bases. The CDR3 length is 14 residues. Germline V gene sequence: CDR1 ENHRY, CDR2 SYGVKD.

The rearrangement uses TRBV11-2 and TRBJ1-6, with TRBD1 matching 8 bases. V lost 5 bases and J lost 7; bases outside the gene matches: 10. This CDR3 comprises 16 residues. The germline V gene has CDR1 SGHAT and CDR2 FQNNGV. The CDR3 bases are TGTGCCAGCAGCACAAAACAGGGGGGGCCGAATTCACCCCTCCACTTT. Protein sequence: CASSTKQGGPNSPLHF.

V and J are TRBV18 and TRBJ2-1; TRBD2 matches at 8 bases. The V and J ends lost 1 base and 0 bases, in that order; junction bases with no gene match: 8. The CDR3 covers 18 residues. The germline V gene has CDR1 KGHSH and CDR2 LQKENI. Here the CDR3 DNA reads TGTGCCAGCTCACCACGACTAGCGCAAATAAGCTCCTACAATGAGCAGTTCTTC. It codes for CASSPRLAQISSYNEQFF.

This clone occurred once. The V and J genes are TRBV11-2 and TRBJ2-7, with TRBD2 matching over 13 bases. The CDR3 length is 14 residues. Looked up from germline, CDR1 is SGHAT and CDR2 is FQNNGV. Germline trimming cut 4 bases from V and 4 bases from J; bases unmatched to any gene: 1. The CDR3 DNA reads TGTGCCAGCAGCTGGACTAGCGGGAGTTACGAGCAGTACTTC. Its translation: CASSWTSGSYEQYF.

The V and J genes are TRBV9 and TRBJ2-1; a possible D gene is TRBD2 (7 bases). V was clipped by 2 bases and J by 9 bases, with 15 bases between them. The germline V gene encodes CDR1 SGDLS and CDR2 YYNGEE. CDR3 length equals 14 residues. The CDR3 DNA reads as TGTGCCAGCAGCGTTTCGGGGGGCCGCTCTGAGCAGTTCTTC. Encoded protein: CASSVSGGRSEQFF.

The rearrangement uses TRBV6-1 and TRBJ2-7; the D gene is possibly TRBD1 (5 bases). Germline V gene lookup returns CDR1 MNHNS and CDR2 SASEGT. V shed 3 bases and J shed 5 bases, with 14 bases lying between them. This CDR3 spans 14 amino acids. CDR3 nucleotides: TGTGCCAGCAGTGAGGACAACGTTAGGAACGAGCAGTACTTC. Protein sequence: CASSEDNVRNEQYF.

V gene TRBV11-2 combines with J gene TRBJ2-2; 8 nucleotides line up with TRBD1. This CDR3 contains 17 residues. V lost 7 bases and J lost 0; bases outside the gene matches: 10. Germline loops: CDR1 SGHAT, CDR2 FQNNGV. CDR3 region: CASNTDRAFANTGELFF. The CDR3, as DNA: TGTGCCAGCAACACGGACAGGGCCTTCGCGAACACCGGGGAGCTGTTTTTT. Full variable domain (remainder filled in from reference TRBV11-2 and TRBJ2-2): EAGVAQSPRYKIIEKRQSVAFWCNPISGHATLYWYQQILGQGPKLLIQFQNNGVVDDSQLPKDRFSAERLKGVDSTLKIQPAKLEDSAVYLCASNTDRAFANTGELFFGEGSRLTVL.

The chain recombines TRBV7-6 with TRBJ2-1, with TRBD1 matching 10 bases. After removal of 0 bases from V and 1 base from J, the junction contained 0 bases not matched to a gene. The CDR3 contains 16 residues. From germline, CDR1 is SGHVS and CDR2 FNYEAQ. This chain's CDR3 is CASSLADRGSYNEQFF. The CDR3 DNA reads TGTGCCAGCAGCTTAGCGGACAGGGGGTCCTACAATGAGCAGTTCTTC.

The chain carries TRBV5-1 and TRBJ1-5, with D maybe TRBD1 (6 bases). CDR1 is SGHRS and CDR2 is YFSETQ in the germline V gene. This CDR3 is 13 amino acids long. Trimming stripped 2 bases from V and 5 bases from J, with 8 bases between. CDR3 sequence reads: CASSLDRYQPQHF. The DNA of the CDR3 is TGCGCCAGCAGCTTAGACAGGTATCAGCCCCAGCATTTT.

The CDR3 coding sequence is TGTGCCAGTAGTAAGAGACAGGGGAGAAGCAATCAGCCCCAGCATTTT. Its protein is CASSKRQGRSNQPQHF. This chain joins TRBV19 and TRBJ1-5; 8 nucleotides agree with TRBD1. Germline loops: CDR1 LNHDA, CDR2 SQIVND (reference sequence). J lost 1 base, V lost 4 bases, and 6 bases had no gene match. There are 16 residues in the CDR3. The variable domain in full, with the rest retrieved from reference TRBV19 and TRBJ1-5, is DGGITQSPKYLFRKEGQNVTLSCEQNLNHDAMYWYRQDPGQGLRLIYYSQIVNDFQKGDIAEGYSVSREKKESFPLTVTSAQKNPTAFYLCASSKRQGRSNQPQHFGDGTRLSIL.

The V call is TRBV18, the J call TRBJ1-3; D not certain. Trimming pared 3 bases from V and 0 bases from J, leaving 12 bases between. This CDR3 region has 16 residues. Germline-derived CDR1 and CDR2 are KGHSH and LQKENI. The DNA for the CDR3 is TGTGCCAGCTCACCGACGGGGTCCTTCTCTGGAAACACCATATATTTT. This encodes CASSPTGSFSGNTIYF.

The chain is built from TRBV4-2 and TRBJ2-1; tentatively, D is TRBD2 (7 bases). The V end lost 5 bases, the J end lost 0 bases, and 17 bases lay between the germline ends. CDR3 length: 17 residues. Germline CDR1 is LGHNA and CDR2 is YNFKEQ. The DNA of the CDR3 is TGTGCCAGCAGCTGGGGGGGCGGGTTGAGCTCCTACAATGAGCAGTTCTTC. It translates to CASSWGGGLSSYNEQFF.

This clone has more than one count but fewer than ten. The chain uses TRBV6-5 and TRBJ1-2; a weak D match, TRBD1 (5 bases). The CDR3 runs to 12 residues. The germline V and J ends were trimmed by 4 bases and 5 bases, with 8 bases remaining between them. Germline-derived CDR1 and CDR2 are MNHEY and SVGAGI. The CDR3: CASSWGGYGYTF. The CDR3 DNA reads as TGTGCCAGCAGTTGGGGCGGTTATGGCTACACCTTC.

The chain recombines TRBV18 with TRBJ1-2; 8 bases agree with TRBD1. Germline-derived CDR1 and CDR2 are KGHSH and LQKENI. V shed 4 bases, J shed 1 base, and the junction held 5 bases outside the gene matches. The CDR3 runs to 15 residues. DNA of the CDR3: TGTGCCAGCTCACTAGACAGGGGTCATAACTATGGCTACACCTTC. The encoded protein is CASSLDRGHNYGYTF.

V usage is TRBV7-9 and J usage is TRBJ2-7, with 9 bases fitting TRBD1. The germline CDR1 and CDR2 sequences are SEHNR and FQNEAQ (reference sequence). The CDR3 length is 13 residues. The trim removed 3 bases at V and 6 bases at J, leaving 3 bases unmatched. CDR3 sequence: CASSLDRGSEQYF. For the CDR3, the DNA is TGTGCCAGCAGCTTGGACAGGGGTAGCGAGCAGTACTTC.

V is TRBV10-3 and J is TRBJ2-7, with D perhaps matching TRBD2 (5 bases). Germline V gives CDR1 ENHRY, CDR2 SYGVKD. The CDR3 is made up of 14 amino acids. Trimming shortened V by 0 bases and J by 2 bases, and 8 bases separated the two germline ends. CDR3 in DNA: TGTGCCATCAGTGAGTCGGGAGAGCCCTACGAGCAGTACTTC. Protein sequence: CAISESGEPYEQYF.

The chain couples TRBV4-2 to TRBJ1-4; possible D gene TRBD1, 5 bases. Germline V gene lookup returns CDR1 LGHNA and CDR2 YNFKEQ. The CDR3 runs to 16 residues. Trimming took 4 bases from V and 8 from J, leaving 20 bases between them. CDR3 sequence reads: CASSPLIAGWPEKLFF. DNA for the CDR3: TGTGCCAGCAGCCCGCTAATAGCAGGGTGGCCGGAAAAACTGTTTTTT.

The rearrangement joins TRBV7-2 to TRBJ2-7, with TRBD2 matching over 8 bases. The CDR3 runs to 13 residues. V dropped 6 bases and J dropped 5; count of bases not matched to a gene: 6. The germline V gene encodes CDR1 SGHTA and CDR2 FQGNSA. Written as DNA, the CDR3 is TGTGCCAGCAGACAATCGGGGGGGGACGAGCAGTACTTC. Its protein product is CASRQSGGDEQYF.

This rearrangement joins TRBV9 to TRBJ2-1, with 7 bases aligning to TRBD1. CDR3 length: 15 amino acids. Trimming cost V 1 base and J 7 bases; bases outside gene matches: 8. Germline assignment: CDR1 SGDLS and CDR2 YYNGEE. DNA of the CDR3: TGTGCCAGCAGCGTAACGAAGGGGGCAGGGAATGAGCAGTTCTTC. Translated: CASSVTKGAGNEQFF.

The V and J genes are TRBV19 and TRBJ1-1, with 9 bases fitting TRBD1. The V and J ends lost 4 bases and 5 bases, in that order; junction bases with no gene match: 8. Germline V gene sequence: CDR1 LNHDA, CDR2 SQIVND (reference sequence). This CDR3 contains 15 residues. CDR3 coding DNA: TGTGCCAGTAGTACAAACAGGGGGCGGGAGACTGAAGCTTTCTTT. It is translated as CASSTNRGRETEAFF. Full variable domain (rest looked up from reference TRBV19 and TRBJ1-1): DGGITQSPKYLFRKEGQNVTLSCEQNLNHDAMYWYRQDPGQGLRLIYYSQIVNDFQKGDIAEGYSVSREKKESFPLTVTSAQKNPTAFYLCASSTNRGRETEAFFGQGTRLTVV.

The chain combines TRBV4-3 with TRBJ1-2; maybe TRBD1 (6 bases). Trimming removed 2 bases at V and 6 bases at J, with 10 bases between. Germline V CDR1 and CDR2: LGHNA, YSLEER. This CDR3 is built from 13 residues. This CDR3 is CASSQLQGHGYTF. CDR3 sequence (DNA): TGCGCCAGCAGCCAATTACAGGGACATGGCTACACCTTC.

The chain carries TRBV11-2 and TRBJ2-1; 15 positions agree with TRBD2. The CDR3 length is 15 residues. Per the germline V gene, CDR1 is SGHAT and CDR2 is FQNNGV. Losses at the gene ends were 6 bases for V and 9 bases for J; bases not matched to a gene: 6. This chain's CDR3 is CASSSGGLAGGEQFF. The CDR3 DNA is TGTGCCAGCAGTTCAGGGGGACTAGCGGGAGGTGAGCAGTTCTTC.

The rearrangement links TRBV10-3 to TRBJ2-2, with D possibly matching TRBD1 (5 bases). CDR3 length: 14 residues. Deletions cut 4 bases from V and 6 bases from J, with 12 bases between. Germline CDR1 and CDR2: ENHRY and SYGVKD. The CDR3 DNA follows: TGTGCCATCAGTGGGTACAGGCAGGCCGGGGAGCTGTTTTTT. Translating gives CAISGYRQAGELFF.